This T cell receptor (beta chain) was retrieved from a study of molecular identifiers for immune sequencing clone quantification. The study, taken as a whole, reports: More than 97% of effector molecules, versus under 1% of naive-cell molecules, belonged to clones above 20 RNA copies.

Libraries of naive CD8 T cells were made from around 20,000 to 1,000,000 sorted cells. They used 10%, 30% or 50% RNA. A single record per CDR3 protein comes from TCRdb applying MiXCR to the PCR reads. The sample has a few hundred thousand distinct CDR3 sequences; about a fifth are singletons. CDR1 is LGHNA, CDR2 YSLEER, per germline. V lost 0 bases to trimming and J lost 4 bases; unmatched junction nucleotides: 9. This CDR3 has 18 residues. With respect to this clonotype: Its antigen is unidentified.

Specimen: naive CD8+ T cells from blood, with Jurkat cell RNA spiked in. The subset here: FACS-sorted CD8+CD4-CCR7+CD45RA+ naive T cells. The receptor was isolated from a human donor in good health. Some libraries in this study had Jurkat cell RNA spiked in. The V call is TRBV4-3, the J call TRBJ2-3; 11 bases align to TRBD2. DNA for the CDR3: TGCGCCAGCAGCCAAGAGGTAGTAGCGGGAGGGTTAGCAGATACGCAGTATTTT. It translates to CASSQEVVAGGLADTQYF.